Following are 25 T cell receptor beta chains from one sample sequenced in a study of post-analysis software for immune sequencing data. Researchers reported that TCR beta cDNA libraries carried unique molecular identifiers. TCRdb ran MiXCR on the PCR reads and lists one entry per CDR3 protein. The sample shows about 430,000 distinct CDR3 sequences, 35% to 45% of them seen only once. General study results and limits: With TRBV5-6, TRBV5-1 and TRBV20-1 included, about five TRBV segments were more frequent in patients than in controls.

Their antigens are not known. Sequenced input: blood. These receptors came from a girl aged 2 to 10 with multiple sclerosis.

This clonotype occurred a few times. The chain carries TRBV7-3 and TRBJ2-1; D could derive from TRBD1 or TRBD2 (5 bases each). The CDR3 has 15 amino acids. V lost 0 bases and J lost 4, with 10 bases in between. Germline lookup yields CDR1 SGHTA and CDR2 FQGTGA. This CDR3 reads CASSLTGDGYNEQFF. DNA of the CDR3: TGTGCCAGCAGCTTAACGGGGGACGGATACAATGAGCAGTTCTTC.

This clonotype was found a few times. V and J are TRBV29-1 and TRBJ2-6; 7 nucleotides align to TRBD1. The CDR3 contains 15 residues. CDR1 and CDR2 (germline): SQVTM, ANQGSEA. V lost 6 bases, J lost 4 bases, and 9 bases stayed unmatched. The chain's CDR3 is CSVHPTGTGANVLTF. In DNA, the CDR3 is TGCAGCGTGCACCCGACAGGGACCGGGGCCAACGTCCTGACTTTC.

The V call is TRBV9, the J call TRBJ1-1; maybe TRBD1 (5 bases). Trimming shortened V by 2 bases and J by 10 bases, and 15 bases separated the two germline ends. Germline-derived CDR1 and CDR2 are SGDLS and YYNGEE. The CDR3 spans 13 residues. The CDR3 region is CASSVFIGDGAFF. The CDR3 coding sequence is TGTGCCAGCAGCGTCTTTATCGGGGACGGAGCTTTCTTT. The complete variable domain, with remaining parts taken from reference TRBV9 and TRBJ1-1, reads DSGVTQTPKHLITATGQRVTLRCSPRSGDLSVYWYQQSLDQGLQFLIQYYNGEERAKGNILERFSAQQFPDLHSELNLSSLELGDSALYFCASSVFIGDGAFFGQGTRLTVV.

The V gene is TRBV24-1, the J gene TRBJ2-1; 7 positions agree with TRBD2. The CDR3 consists of 15 residues. Trimming cost V 5 bases and J 3 bases; bases outside gene matches: 6. Per the germline V gene, CDR1 is KGHDR and CDR2 is SFDVKD. CDR3 amino acids: CATSAPGGNYNEQFF. CDR3 nucleotides: TGTGCCACCAGTGCCCCCGGGGGGAACTACAATGAGCAGTTCTTC.

There are a few counts of this clonotype. The J gene is TRBJ2-6, the V gene TRBV5-6; 10 bases are a match to TRBD1. The length of the CDR3 is 19 residues. V was clipped by 0 bases and J by 0 bases; unmatched bases: 6. CDR1 SGHDT and CDR2 YYEEEE come from the germline V gene. DNA for the CDR3: TGTGCCAGCAGCTTGGAGGGGACAGGGGAGCACTCTGGGGCCAACGTCCTGACTTTC. It codes for CASSLEGTGEHSGANVLTF.

J is TRBJ1-1 and V is TRBV10-3; D is unresolved. Germline V lookup: CDR1 ENHRY, CDR2 SYGVKD. This CDR3 spans 13 amino acids. The V end was cut by 4 bases, the J end by 1 base, with 7 bases between. The CDR3 here is CAISATGNTEAFF. In DNA, the CDR3 is TGTGCCATCAGTGCGACCGGGAACACTGAAGCTTTCTTT.

This clonotype has more than one count but fewer than ten. The genes are TRBV29-1 and TRBJ2-3, with 7 bases identical to TRBD1. CDR3 length: 15 residues. In germline, CDR1 is SQVTM, CDR2 ANQGSEA. Trimming cost V 6 bases and J 1 base; bases outside gene matches: 10. CDR3 nucleotides: TGCAGCGTCCGACAGGGATTGCTAGGCACAGATACGCAGTATTTT. Protein: CSVRQGLLGTDTQYF.

The sample holds many counts of this clonotype. This chain joins TRBV4-2 and TRBJ2-7, with D unclear. Germline V CDR1 and CDR2: LGHNA, YNFKEQ. V lost 0 bases and J 0 bases, leaving 15 bases between the germline ends. The CDR3 extends over 17 amino acids. CDR3: CASSQDTASQSSYEQYF. The DNA for the CDR3 is TGTGCCAGCAGCCAAGATACAGCGTCCCAAAGCTCCTACGAGCAGTACTTC.

This clonotype was picked up a small number of times. This chain links TRBV29-1 with TRBJ1-5, with 7 bases aligning to TRBD1. V gave up 4 bases and J gave up 5 bases; unmatched junction bases: 5. CDR1 is SQVTM and CDR2 is ANQGSEA in the germline V gene. This CDR3 has 13 amino acids. CDR3 coding DNA: TGCAGCGTTGGAGTGCAGGGGGATCAGCCCCAGCATTTT. This codes for CSVGVQGDQPQHF.

J is TRBJ1-2 and V is TRBV14; D call uncertain. The CDR3 is 15 amino acids. Germline CDR1 reads SGHDN; CDR2 reads FVKESK. Trimming left V 0 bases short and J 4 bases short, with 12 bases between. CDR3 coding DNA: TGTGCCAGCAGCCAAGATACCATCAACCGCTATGGCTACACCTTC. Its protein product is CASSQDTINRYGYTF.

The gene calls are TRBV3-1 and TRBJ2-7, with D maybe TRBD2 (6 bases). The germline V gene encodes CDR1 LGHDT and CDR2 YNNKEL (reference sequence). The ends were cut back, 4 bases at V and 3 bases at J, with 16 bases in the middle. The CDR3 has 15 amino acids. For the CDR3, the DNA is TGTGCCAGCAGCCGTTCAGGGTTCGGGGGCTACGAGCAGTACTTC. It codes for CASSRSGFGGYEQYF.

There are a few counts of this clonotype. The chain carries TRBV29-1 and TRBJ2-7; D is perhaps TRBD1 (5 bases). Germline V gives CDR1 SQVTM, CDR2 ANQGSEA. The CDR3 runs to 14 residues. The V end lost 4 bases, the J end lost 1 base, and 14 bases lay between the germline ends. The CDR3 DNA sequence: TGCAGCGTTGGTACAGGCGCCGGGTCCTACGAGCAGTACTTC. Translating it yields CSVGTGAGSYEQYF.

A few counts support this clonotype. The genes are TRBV29-1 and TRBJ2-3; the D call may be TRBD1 or TRBD2 (6 bases each). Trimming pared 1 base from V and 7 bases from J, leaving 18 bases between. Germline V gene data show CDR1 as SQVTM and CDR2 as ANQGSEA. The CDR3 extends over 15 amino acids. The chain's CDR3 is CSVEAVSGAANTQYF. CDR3 DNA sequence: TGCAGCGTTGAAGCGGTCTCGGGGGCGGCGAATACGCAGTATTTT.

The genes are TRBV7-8 and TRBJ2-5, with D uncertain. Germline V gene lookup returns CDR1 SGHVS and CDR2 FQNEAQ. The CDR3 spans 15 residues. Trimming left V 0 bases short and J 5 bases short, with 13 bases between. CDR3 coding DNA: TGTGCCAGCAGCTTAGCAACTGGCGGTAGGGAGACCCAGTACTTC. Translated, it gives CASSLATGGRETQYF.

This clonotype was picked up a small number of times. The CDR3 protein is CASSIDGQGNYGYTF. Here the CDR3 DNA reads TGCGCCAGCAGCATTGACGGACAGGGCAACTATGGCTACACCTTC. The rearrangement links TRBV5-1 to TRBJ1-2; 8 positions agree with TRBD1. With 4 bases clipped from V and 2 bases from J, the junction kept 7 bases outside the gene matches. The CDR3 has 15 residues. Germline CDR1 is SGHRS and CDR2 is YFSETQ.

This clonotype has a handful of counts. CDR3 coding DNA: TGTGCCAGCAGTCGCGAAAACAGGGGTACCTATGGCTACACCTTC. Its protein product is CASSRENRGTYGYTF. The V gene is TRBV6-5, the J gene TRBJ1-2, with 7 nucleotides matching TRBD1. The germline gives CDR1 MNHEY, CDR2 SVGAGI. This CDR3 has 15 amino acids. V lost 5 bases to trimming and J lost 4 bases; unmatched junction nucleotides: 10.

The chain has TRBV15 and TRBJ2-1, with 7 bases fitting TRBD1. With V trimmed by 4 bases and J by 1 base, 4 bases remained unmatched. The CDR3 has 15 residues. Germline assignment: CDR1 LNHNV and CDR2 YYDKDF (reference sequence). This CDR3 reads CATSKTTGSYNEQFF. CDR3 DNA sequence: TGTGCCACCAGCAAAACGACAGGGTCCTACAATGAGCAGTTCTTC.

The chain recombines TRBV29-1 with TRBJ1-3; 10 bases fit TRBD1. The CDR3 extends over 15 amino acids. Losses at the gene ends were 1 base for V and 0 bases for J; bases not matched to a gene: 0. CDR1 is SQVTM, CDR2 ANQGSEA, per germline. The DNA of the CDR3 is TGCAGCGTTGAAGGGACAGGGGGCTCTGGAAACACCATATATTTT. Amino acids: CSVEGTGGSGNTIYF.

This rearrangement joins TRBV7-9 to TRBJ2-5; D is unresolved. The last part of the DNA fits TRBJ2-7 better; the J call may be wrong. This CDR3 has 13 residues. The V gene's germline CDR1 is SEHNR and CDR2 FQNEAQ (reference sequence). In DNA form, the CDR3 reads TGTGCCAGCAGCTTAGGGGCGGTGAGCGAGCAGTACTTC. Translating it yields CASSLGAVSEQYF.

The chain combines TRBV29-1 with TRBJ2-2; D uncertain. Germline V gene sequence: CDR1 SQVTM, CDR2 ANQGSEA. The CDR3 sequence is 14 residues long. V was clipped by 7 bases and J by 6 bases, with 18 bases between them. CDR3 DNA sequence: TGCAGCGCATTCCCCTACGGGCGATCCGGGGAGCTGTTTTTT. Its protein product is CSAFPYGRSGELFF.

This clonotype showed up just a few times. The V gene is TRBV28, the J gene TRBJ2-7; D gene ambiguous. This CDR3 spans 15 amino acids. Germline assignment: CDR1 MDHEN and CDR2 SYDVKM. The ends were cut back, 4 bases at V and 2 bases at J, with 15 bases in the middle. The CDR3 coding sequence is TGTGCCAGCAGTTCCGGACCACCGGTACCCTACGAGCAGTACTTC. As protein: CASSSGPPVPYEQYF. The full variable domain, completed using reference TRBV28 and TRBJ2-7, is DVKVTQSSRYLVKRTGEKVFLECVQDMDHENMFWYRQDPGLGLRLIYFSYDVKMKEKGDIPEGYSVSREKKERFSLILESASTNQTSMYLCASSSGPPVPYEQYFGPGTRLTVT.

V is TRBV28 and J is TRBJ2-3; D gene uncertain. The CDR3 covers 12 residues. V lost 2 bases and J lost 8, with 8 bases in between. Germline V gene data show CDR1 as MDHEN and CDR2 as SYDVKM. CDR3: CASSLPTATQYF. The CDR3 DNA is TGTGCCAGCAGTTTACCGACGGCTACGCAGTATTTT.

V gene TRBV27 combines with J gene TRBJ2-4; 15 bases agree with TRBD2. The CDR3 has 18 amino acids. Germline CDR1 is MNHEY and CDR2 is SMNVEV (reference sequence). V gave up 6 bases and J gave up 6 bases; unmatched junction bases: 12. CDR3 protein: CASSFEGGLAGGRNIQYF. Written as DNA, the CDR3 is TGTGCCAGCAGCTTTGAGGGCGGACTAGCGGGAGGGAGAAACATTCAGTACTTC.

This sequence joins TRBV4-3 and TRBJ2-5, with a tentative D call TRBD1 (6 bases). V lost 0 bases and J lost 4, with 18 bases in between. The CDR3 extends over 17 amino acids. Germline loops: CDR1 LGHNA, CDR2 YSLEER. CDR3 bases: TGCGCCAGCAGCCAAGAAACAGGGCAGGGAATGGGAGAGACCCAGTACTTC. Translated, it gives CASSQETGQGMGETQYF.

This sequence joins TRBV20-1 and TRBJ2-7, with a possible D match to TRBD2 (5 bases). In germline, CDR1 is DFQATT, CDR2 SNEGSKA (reference sequence). The CDR3 loop spans 14 amino acids. Trimming removed 0 bases at V and 3 bases at J, with 12 bases between. CDR3 in DNA: TGCAGTGCTAGAGATTGGGTGAGGGACTACGAGCAGTACTTC. It translates to CSARDWVRDYEQYF.